The present entry profiles one TCR beta chain with its context. Antigen: not known. Profiled with immunoSEQ multiplex PCR; TCRdb holds only in-frame clones, not every one. This table holds 150,000 to 200,000 clones, about 92% found once. The record originates from a study of T cell responses to AZD1222 COVID-19 vaccine. Study-wide findings and caveats: Nearly half of spike-specific TCRs reportedly target variant regions that are unmutated in the B.1.351 and B.1.1.7 variants. Clonal diversity may have been underestimated, and the donors were mostly white British, with more females than males. Spike-wide vaccine-associated CD4 TCRs dominated at 160-218 and 743-854. Spike-specific TCR depth and breadth grew after two AZD1222 doses.

This CDR3 region has 12 residues. Germline loops: CDR1 LNHNV, CDR2 YYDKDF (reference sequence). Trimming stripped 3 bases from V and 3 bases from J, with 5 bases between. V gene TRBV15 combines with J gene TRBJ2-5; no definite D call. The TCR sequence derives from an adult in good health. The material sequenced was peripheral blood, taken on day 0 of AZD1222 vaccination. The CDR3 sequence: CATSRVKETQYF. The CDR3 region has the DNA TGTGCCACCAGCAGGGTAAAAGAGACCCAGTACTTC.